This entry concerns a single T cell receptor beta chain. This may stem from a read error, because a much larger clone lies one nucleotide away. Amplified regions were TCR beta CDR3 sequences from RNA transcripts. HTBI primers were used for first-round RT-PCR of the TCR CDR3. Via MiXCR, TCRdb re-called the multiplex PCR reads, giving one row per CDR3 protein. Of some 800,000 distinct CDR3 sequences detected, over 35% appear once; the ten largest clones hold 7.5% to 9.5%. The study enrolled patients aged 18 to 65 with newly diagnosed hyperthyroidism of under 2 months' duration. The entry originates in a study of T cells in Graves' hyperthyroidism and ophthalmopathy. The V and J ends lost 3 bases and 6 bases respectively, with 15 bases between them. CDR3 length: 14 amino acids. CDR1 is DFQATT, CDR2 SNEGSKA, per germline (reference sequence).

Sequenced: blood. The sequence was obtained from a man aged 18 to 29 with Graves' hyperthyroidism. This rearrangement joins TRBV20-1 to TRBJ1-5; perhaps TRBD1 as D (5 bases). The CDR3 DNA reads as TGCAGTGCTAGCTCCACAAGGGGCTCTCAGCCCCAGCATTTT. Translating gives CSASSTRGSQPQHF.